These T cell receptor beta chains were read from a single sample in a study of long-term antiretroviral therapy in people with HIV. TCRdb's table, derived via immunoSEQ multiplex PCR, lists solely in-frame clones and lacks some. The sample carries tens of thousands of clones, 75% to 95% recorded once. The material sequenced was unsorted PBMCs, taken approximately 5.1 years after starting antiretroviral therapy. Source of these receptors: a middle-aged woman with HIV. The CDR3 runs from the conserved cysteine through the conserved F or W. Each record gives: V gene, J gene, D gene, clone size, CDR3 DNA, CDR3 protein. The D gene is left open where the match is weak. Rows may omit the clone size; those that give it use once, few, many or a size class.

>TRBV6-5|TRBJ1-3|-|-
TGTGCCAGCACCCGCGGCCACGGAAACACCATATATTTT
CASTRGHGNTIYF
>TRBV6-5|TRBJ2-7|TRBD2|-
TGTGCCAGCAGTAGAGAGCGGGGTTCGGAGCAGTACTTC
CASSRERGSEQYF
>TRBV7-9|TRBJ2-7|-|-
TGTGCCAGCAGCTTAGCGCTCAGGGATGAACAGTACGAGCAGTACTTC
CASSLALRDEQYEQYF
>TRBV5-4|TRBJ2-7|-|-
TGTGCCAGCAGCTTGGGGGGTTTGAACGAGCAGTACTTC
CASSLGGLNEQYF
>TRBV2|TRBJ1-4|TRBD1|-
TGTGCCAGCAGTGCAGAAACAGGGGCTCATGCAACTAATGAAAAACTGTTTTTT
CASSAETGAHATNEKLFF
>TRBV6-4|TRBJ2-3|-|-
TGTGCCAGCAGTGAAGGGAAAATTTCGACAGATACGCAGTATTTT
CASSEGKISTDTQYF
>TRBV25-1|TRBJ2-5|TRBD2|-
TGTGCCAGCAGTGAAGGGACTAGCGGGGGGGCCTATGAGACCCAGTACTTC
CASSEGTSGGAYETQYF
>TRBV2|TRBJ1-6|-|-
TGTGCCAGCAGAACGGGACGCTTGAATTCACCCCTCCACTTT
CASRTGRLNSPLHF
>TRBV2|TRBJ2-3|TRBD2|few
TGTGCCAGCAGTGAAGCTCGGCTAGCGGGGGAAGGAGATACGCAGTATTTT
CASSEARLAGEGDTQYF
>TRBV7-9|TRBJ1-1|-|-
TGTGCCAGCAGCTTAACGGGGAGCAGGGCTTTCTTT
CASSLTGSRAFF
>TRBV2|TRBJ2-7|-|-
TGTGCCAGCAGGGCGCGACTATCAACCTACGAGCAGTACTTC
CASRARLSTYEQYF
>TRBV7-8|TRBJ1-6|TRBD1|-
TGTGCCAGCAGCTTAGCGAGTGTGGACAGGGTAGATTCACCCCTCCACTTT
CASSLASVDRVDSPLHF
>TRBV27|TRBJ2-7|-|-
TGTGCCAGCAGCACCTACAGTTCCTACGAGCAGTACTTC
CASSTYSSYEQYF
>TRBV4-2|TRBJ1-2|TRBD1|-
TGTGCCAGCAGCCGGACGGCGGACAGGTGGTCTGGCTACACCTTC
CASSRTADRWSGYTF
>TRBV18|TRBJ2-6|-|-
TGTGCCAGCTCAGTTGATGGGGGGCAAGGGGCCAACGTCCTGACTTTC
CASSVDGGQGANVLTF
>TRBV28|TRBJ2-3|-|-
TGTGCCAGCAGTTTCGCAGGGGGCACAGATACGCAGTATTTT
CASSFAGGTDTQYF
>TRBV19|TRBJ1-2|-|-
TGTGCCAGTAGTATCGGGCAGGGACTTAACTATGGCTACACCTTC
CASSIGQGLNYGYTF
>TRBV11-2|TRBJ1-1|TRBD1|-
TGTGCCAGCAGCTTGGGTACAGGGGACACTGAAGCTTTCTTT
CASSLGTGDTEAFF
>TRBV2|TRBJ2-7|TRBD1|-
TGTGCCAGCGGTACGACAGGGGCCTACGAGCAGTACTTC
CASGTTGAYEQYF
>TRBV5-6|TRBJ1-5|-|-
TGTGCCAGCAGCTTGGAACGACAGCCCCAGCATTTT
CASSLERQPQHF
>TRBV5-1|TRBJ1-1|-|-
TGCGCCAGCAGCCCAGGACAATTAGGGGGTGAAGCTTTCTTT
CASSPGQLGGEAFF
>TRBV19|TRBJ1-3|-|-
TGTGCCAGTAGTTCTACACAGCGCGATGGAAACACCATATATTTT
CASSSTQRDGNTIYF
>TRBV30|TRBJ2-5|TRBD2|-
TGTGCCTGGAGTAAACTAGCGGGGGGGCTATCAGTGGAGACCCAGTACTTC
CAWSKLAGGLSVETQYF
>TRBV18|TRBJ2-1|TRBD2|-
TGTGCCAGCTCTCGGACAACTAGCGGGATAAACAATGAGCAGTTCTTC
CASSRTTSGINNEQFF
>TRBV27|TRBJ1-5|-|-
TGTGCCACCCGCAATCAGCCCCAGCATTTT
CATRNQPQHF
>TRBV2|TRBJ2-3|TRBD1|-
TGTGCCAGCGGGTTGGGACAGAGCACAGATACGCAGTATTTT
CASGLGQSTDTQYF
>TRBV4-1|TRBJ1-2|-|-
TGCGCCAGCAGCCAAGAGGGGAACAGGGCCTATGGCTACACCTTC
CASSQEGNRAYGYTF
>TRBV19|TRBJ1-5|-|-
TGTGCCAGTAGTATTGGAATCGGGGCCAATCAGCCCCAGCATTTT
CASSIGIGANQPQHF
>TRBV5-4|TRBJ2-2|-|-
TGTGCCAGCAGCTCTGGACAGCCACTGAACACCGGGGAGCTGTTTTTT
CASSSGQPLNTGELFF
>TRBV7-2|TRBJ1-1|-|once
TGTGCCAGCAGCTTAGCGCCGGCGTTGGAGACTGAAGCTTTCTTT
CASSLAPALETEAFF
>TRBV7-9|TRBJ2-4|-|-
TGTGCCAGCAGCTTAGATGGGTCGTACACTATAGCCAAAAACATTCAGTACTTC
CASSLDGSYTIAKNIQYF
>TRBV9|TRBJ2-2|TRBD2|-
TGTGCCAGCAGCCCGCTAGCGGGGGATGGTGGCGGGGAGCTGTTTTTT
CASSPLAGDGGGELFF
>TRBV4-3|TRBJ1-2|-|-
TGCGCCAGCAGCCAAGCCCTACAATGGGACTATGGCTACACCTTC
CASSQALQWDYGYTF
>TRBV5-1|TRBJ2-7|TRBD1|-
TGCGCCAGCAGCTTGGATGGACAGGGTTTTCTCGAGCAGTACTTC
CASSLDGQGFLEQYF
>TRBV19|TRBJ1-2|-|-
TGTGCCAGTAGTACCTCACGGGCGGCGGTCTTGGATGGCTACACCTTC
CASSTSRAAVLDGYTF
>TRBV5-1|TRBJ2-1|-|-
TGCGCCAGCAGCTTGGGGGCCTTGACCGTTTACAATGAGCAGTTCTTC
CASSLGALTVYNEQFF
>TRBV23-1|TRBJ1-3|-|-
TGCGCCAGCAGTCAATGCGAGTTCTCTGGAAACACCATATATTTT
CASSQCEFSGNTIYF
>TRBV7-9|TRBJ2-5|-|-
TGTGCCAGCAGCTCTCTTTTGGGGGTAGAGACCCAGTACTTC
CASSSLLGVETQYF
>TRBV11-2|TRBJ1-2|TRBD1|few
TGTGCCAGCAGCTTAGAGGGACAGGGAATAGGCTACACCTTC
CASSLEGQGIGYTF
>TRBV19|TRBJ1-5|-|-
TGTGCCAGTAGTACCGGTAACAATCAGCCCCAGCATTTT
CASSTGNNQPQHF
>TRBV5-1|TRBJ2-7|TRBD1|-
TGCGCCAGCAGCTCAGGGGGCGGAGGGGTTGAGCAGTACTTC
CASSSGGGGVEQYF
>TRBV18|TRBJ2-2|-|-
TGTGCCAGCTCACCACCCTGGGGAGCCGGGGAGCTGTTTTTT
CASSPPWGAGELFF
>TRBV7-2|TRBJ1-1|TRBD1|-
TGTGCCAGCAGCTCAGGAGGGACAGGGAGCACTGAAGCTTTCTTT
CASSSGGTGSTEAFF
>TRBV5-6|TRBJ2-7|-|-
TGTGCCAGCAGCTTGGCCACAGCAGCCTACGAGCAGTACTTC
CASSLATAAYEQYF
>TRBV27|TRBJ1-1|-|once
TGTGCCAGCGGAGTGGGCGCCGGGACTGAAGCTTTCTTT
CASGVGAGTEAFF
>TRBV30|TRBJ1-3|-|-
TGTGCCTGGAGTGTAGGGCGGGGAAACACCATATATTTT
CAWSVGRGNTIYF
>TRBV6-6|TRBJ2-7|TRBD2|-
TGTGCCAGCAGTTACTCCCCTAGCGGGATCGCCTACGAGCAGTACTTC
CASSYSPSGIAYEQYF
>TRBV7-2|TRBJ2-5|-|-
TGTGCCAGCAGCCCGGGATTCTCGCATTCTTTGGAGACCCAGTACTTC
CASSPGFSHSLETQYF
>TRBV19|TRBJ2-5|-|-
TGTGCCAGTAGTGAACAGGGTCAAGGGACCCAGTACTTC
CASSEQGQGTQYF
>TRBV4-2|TRBJ1-4|-|-
TGTGCCAGCAGCCAAGAGCGTGGGGCAATTAGCGGTGAAAAACTGTTTTTT
CASSQERGAISGEKLFF
>TRBV2|TRBJ2-5|TRBD2|-
TGTGCCAGCAGTGAGGGGCCCGGACTAGCGGGTCAGGAGACCCAGTACTTC
CASSEGPGLAGQETQYF
>TRBV11-2|TRBJ1-4|-|-
TGTGCCAGCAGCTTATCAGGGCGTGAAAAACTGTTTTTT
CASSLSGREKLFF
>TRBV28|TRBJ1-2|-|-
TGTGCCAGCGACGGGGGGACGGTATATGGCTACACCTTC
CASDGGTVYGYTF
>TRBV10-3|TRBJ1-1|TRBD1|-
TGTGCCATCAGTACGGACAGGGGGCGATTTGGCACTGAAGCTTTCTTT
CAISTDRGRFGTEAFF
>TRBV7-9|TRBJ1-2|-|few
TGTGCCAGCAGCTTGCCAGGGGAGGCCCACTACACCTTC
CASSLPGEAHYTF
>TRBV28|TRBJ1-2|-|-
TGTGCCAGCAGCCTCTCTTACTATGGCTACACCTTC
CASSLSYYGYTF
>TRBV18|TRBJ1-5|-|-
TGTGCCAGCTCACGATCGGGCCAGCCTCAGCATTTT
CASSRSGQPQHF